The 5 T cell receptor beta chains in this list originate from one sample, sequenced in a study of blood T cell repertoires in COVID-19. This table comes from immunoSEQ multiplex PCR, and its TCRdb copy is limited to in-frame clones, with some not included. The sample has about 260,000 clones, roughly nine tenths seen once. The sample taken for sequencing was peripheral blood. The receptor source for this set is a woman between 50 and 59 years old who had recovered from COVID-19.

This CDR3 is CASSSSDSAFPSYEQYF. The CDR3 coding sequence is TGTGCCAGCAGCTCCTCGGACAGCGCATTTCCCTCCTACGAGCAGTACTTC. The J gene is TRBJ2-7, the V gene TRBV7-9, with a weak D call TRBD1 (6 bases). Trimming stripped 4 bases from V and 0 bases from J, with 19 bases between. This CDR3 region has 17 residues. Germline CDR1 and CDR2: SEHNR and FQNEAQ (reference sequence). Full variable domain (rest looked up from reference TRBV7-9 and TRBJ2-7): DTGVSQNPRHKITKRGQNVTFRCDPISEHNRLYWYRQTLGQGPEFLTYFQNEAQLEKSRLLSDRFSAERPKGSFSTLEIQRTEQGDSAMYLCASSSSDSAFPSYEQYFGPGTRLTVT.

The chain employs TRBV11-2 and TRBJ1-2; no definite D call. This CDR3 region has 14 residues. The V gene's germline CDR1 is SGHAT and CDR2 FQNNGV. V was clipped by 4 bases and J by 6 bases, with 15 bases between them. CDR3 sequence (DNA): TGTGCCAGCAGCTACCGACTAGACACGGATGGCTACACCTTC. This sequence encodes CASSYRLDTDGYTF.

The chain combines TRBV30 with TRBJ1-2; D call uncertain. V gave up 0 bases and J gave up 4 bases, with 6 bases separating them. The CDR3 loop spans 12 amino acids. CDR1 and CDR2 from the germline V gene are GTSNPN and SVGIG (reference sequence). CDR3 DNA: TGTGCCTGGAGTGTACGTAGCTATGGCTACACCTTC. It specifies CAWSVRSYGYTF.

Concerning this clone: The same CDR3 can be traced to other DNA sequences in this sample. The J gene is TRBJ1-2, the V gene TRBV20-1; the D is unclear. The CDR3 consists of 9 residues. The germline V gene encodes CDR1 DFQATT and CDR2 SNEGSKA (reference sequence). V lost 6 bases, J lost 8 bases, and 7 bases lay in between. The CDR3 spells CSAPGGYTF. The CDR3 bases are TGCAGTGCCCCCGGGGGCTACACCTTC.

Here the CDR3 reads CASSQGLGASGANVLTF. The CDR3 nucleotides read TGTGCCAGCAGCCAAGGCCTGGGGGCTTCTGGGGCCAACGTCCTGACTTTC. The chain has TRBV4-2 and TRBJ2-6, with D possibly being TRBD1 (6 bases). The length of the CDR3 is 17 residues. In germline, CDR1 is LGHNA, CDR2 YNFKEQ. The V end was cut by 1 base, the J end by 1 base, with 11 bases between.